The 14 T cell receptor beta chains given below trace back to one sample, sequenced in a study of blood T cells in healthy people across ages. Together with a sample-barcoded 5' primer, a J-beta primer mix was included in a second PCR lasting about 6 to 12 cycles. MiXCR, applied by TCRdb to the 5' RACE reads, yields one record per CDR3 protein. The top ten clones hold roughly 18% of a sample with 650,000 to 800,000 distinct CDR3 sequences, roughly 44% of them seen once. Sequenced material: blood. Source of these receptors: a man aged 55 to 70 in good health.

This clonotype was seen once. This chain connects TRBV3-1 to TRBJ1-1; TRBD1 matches at 7 bases. The CDR3 is 15 amino acids. With 1 base clipped from V and 3 bases from J, the junction kept 5 bases outside the gene matches. The germline V gene has CDR1 LGHDT and CDR2 YNNKEL (reference sequence). CDR3 loop: CASSQALTGHTEAFF. Here the CDR3 DNA reads TGTGCCAGCAGCCAAGCTTTGACAGGGCACACTGAAGCTTTCTTT.

This clonotype occurred a few times. V usage is TRBV15 and J usage is TRBJ2-5; D call uncertain. V was pared by 6 bases and J by 2 bases, with 13 bases between. Germline V gene sequence: CDR1 LNHNV, CDR2 YYDKDF (reference sequence). The CDR3 loop spans 14 amino acids. The CDR3 here is CATSRQNAQETQYF. CDR3 DNA: TGTGCCACCAGTCGCCAGAACGCTCAAGAGACCCAGTACTTC.

This sequence joins TRBV6-5 and TRBJ2-3; D not resolved. Trimming removed 5 bases from V and 1 base from J, with 13 bases in between. CDR3 length: 15 residues. The V gene's germline CDR1 is MNHEY and CDR2 SVGAGI. The CDR3, as DNA: TGTGCCAGCAGTGTCGCCCAAACGCGCACAGATACGCAGTATTTT. This translates into CASSVAQTRTDTQYF.

The chain recombines TRBV20-1 with TRBJ2-1; TRBD2 matches at 8 bases. This CDR3 is 17 amino acids long. In germline, CDR1 is DFQATT, CDR2 SNEGSKA (reference sequence). V lost 0 bases to trimming and J lost 1 base; unmatched junction nucleotides: 8. CDR3 amino acids: CSARDRVAGGSYNEQFF. The CDR3 DNA reads TGCAGTGCTAGAGATCGGGTCGCGGGGGGTTCCTACAATGAGCAGTTCTTC.

This clonotype has just a few counts. DNA of the CDR3: TGTGCCATCAGTGAGCAGGGAATAAGCACCTTC. This gives the protein CAISEQGISTF. The chain carries TRBV10-3 and TRBJ1-2; D is perhaps TRBD1 (5 bases). The V end was cut by 2 bases, the J end by 13 bases, with 11 bases between. This CDR3 has 11 residues. Germline V gene lookup returns CDR1 ENHRY and CDR2 SYGVKD.

The rearrangement joins TRBV20-1 to TRBJ1-4; TRBD1 is a possible D gene (5 bases). V was clipped by 3 bases and J by 0 bases, with 14 bases between them. The CDR3 totals 16 residues. Per germline, CDR1 DFQATT and CDR2 SNEGSKA (reference sequence). DNA for the CDR3: TGCAGTGCTAGTGCTTCTGGGGGATCAACTAATGAAAAACTGTTTTTT. Protein sequence: CSASASGGSTNEKLFF.

V usage is TRBV7-2 and J usage is TRBJ2-1; the D is unclear. With the DNA end fitting TRBJ2-7 better, the J assignment may be wrong. CDR3 length: 14 residues. Germline CDR1 and CDR2: SGHTA and FQGNSA. The DNA for the CDR3 is TGTGCCAGCAGCTTAGGGCCCGGTGTGAATGAGCAGTACTTC. Amino acids: CASSLGPGVNEQYF.

Concerning this clonotype: A much larger clone lies one base from this, so it may be a read error. The limits of the CDR3 on the DNA are not certain, so only TCRdb's listed CDR3 is given. The chain is built from TRBV29-1 and TRBJ2-7; TRBD1 reflects the table's D call only, with no check against the DNA. CDR1 is SQVTM and CDR2 is ANQGSEA in the germline V gene. The CDR3 extends over 13 residues, inclusive of both ends. The CDR3: CSVGPGTGYERYF.

CDR3 sequence: CASSIGQDIDTQYF. The CDR3 DNA sequence: TGTGCCAGTAGTATAGGTCAGGACATAGATACGCAGTATTTT. The V and J genes are TRBV19 and TRBJ2-3; D may be TRBD1 (5 bases). This CDR3 is built from 14 residues. Trimming took 1 base from V and 5 from J, leaving 10 bases between them. Germline lookup yields CDR1 LNHDA and CDR2 SQIVND (reference sequence).

In this sample, this clonotype turned up a few times. The chain uses TRBV12-3 or TRBV12-4 and TRBJ2-4, with D perhaps matching TRBD1 (6 bases). The J call could be wrong; TRBJ2-7 is a better fit for the DNA end. CDR3 length equals 14 residues. This CDR3 reads CASALMGATHEQYF. The CDR3 nucleotides read TGTGCCAGCGCTCTTATGGGGGCGACCCACGAGCAGTACTTC.

V usage is TRBV12-5 and J usage is TRBJ2-3, with D tentatively TRBD2 (6 bases). Trimming removed 6 bases from V and 2 bases from J, with 9 bases in between. The CDR3 contains 13 residues. Germline V gene sequence: CDR1 LGHNT, CDR2 FRNRAP. The CDR3: CASGDYNTDTQYF. In DNA form, the CDR3 reads TGTGCTAGTGGGGACTACAACACAGATACGCAGTATTTT.

This clonotype occurred many times. This sequence joins TRBV5-1 and TRBJ2-7; 8 nucleotides agree with TRBD1. The CDR3 is 15 residues long. Trimming removed 0 bases from V and 6 bases from J; junction bases left unmatched: 8. In germline, CDR1 is SGHRS, CDR2 YFSETQ. DNA of the CDR3: TGCGCCAGCAGCTTGGCCGTGACAGGGGATGGCGAGCAGTACTTC. This gives the protein CASSLAVTGDGEQYF.

The rearrangement links TRBV6-5 to TRBJ2-7; D might be TRBD1 or TRBD2, each matching 6 bases. Germline CDR1 is MNHEY and CDR2 is SVGAGI. V lost 5 bases and J lost 2, with 13 bases in between. The CDR3 spans 14 residues. The CDR3 DNA sequence: TGTGCCAGCAGTGGCGGGGACAAACCCTACGAGCAGTACTTC. Its translation is CASSGGDKPYEQYF.

Details on this clonotype: An end of the junction differs from the germline gene, which may be a read error. This rearrangement joins TRBV29-1 to TRBJ2-3; 7 bases line up with TRBD2. CDR3 length: 15 residues. Per germline, CDR1 SQVTM and CDR2 ANQGSEA. CDR3 loop: CSAGAGAGYTATQYF. The CDR3 nucleotides read TGCAGCGCCGGGGCGGGAGCGGGGTACACAGCTACGCAGTATTTT.